The clone carrying this T cell receptor beta chain was seen more than once but under ten times. As yet, its antigen is unknown. The junction had 10 bases not matched to a gene; V was cut back by 5 bases and J by 9 bases. Germline V gives CDR1 SGHVS, CDR2 FQNEAQ. This CDR3 region has 14 residues. From the RT-PCR reads, TCRdb called clonotypes with MiXCR, one entry per CDR3 protein. The sample contains fewer than 600,000 distinct CDR3 sequences, approximately 7.3% of which appear only once. This specimen belongs to a study of response to subunit inactivated influenza vaccine. Findings and limits, study-wide: Researchers suggested that each seasonal influenza vaccination recruits few new T cells.

The sequenced sample was PBMCs from blood, obtained approximately 25 months after vaccination. The clonotype comes from a man between 50 and 69 years old who received an inactivated influenza vaccine. The V and J genes are TRBV7-8 and TRBJ2-1, with 7 bases identical to TRBD1. The chain's CDR3 is CASSNDRAGGEQFF. CDR3 DNA: TGTGCCAGCAGCAACGACAGGGCGGGTGGTGAGCAGTTCTTC.